This TCR beta chain was documented in a study of T-cell reconstitution after alpha-beta-depleted transplantation in children. The TCRbeta library incorporated unique molecular identifiers. Via MiXCR, TCRdb re-called the PCR reads, giving one row per CDR3 protein. The data show 500,000 to 600,000 distinct CDR3 sequences, with about 31% seen just once and approximately 2.3% held by the top ten. Source: PBMCs from the stem cell graft donor, taken from the stem cell graft. This TCR derives from a human donor who donated a stem cell graft to a child with aplastic anemia.

CDR3 region: CASSPNPLVQDTQYF. CDR3 sequence (DNA): TGTGCCAGCTCACCAAACCCCCTAGTCCAAGATACGCAGTATTTT. The chain couples TRBV18 to TRBJ2-3; D is undetermined. Germline V gene lookup returns CDR1 KGHSH and CDR2 LQKENI. This CDR3 has 15 amino acids. V lost 2 bases, J lost 5 bases, and 14 bases lay in between.